The clone carrying this T cell receptor beta chain was observed a single time. Its antigen is currently unknown. This entry is derived from a study of blood T cells in healthy people across ages. Regarding the study as a whole: One million T cells yielded diversity estimates that were considered underestimates. With unsorted PBMCs, a conclusive comparison of naive versus antigen-experienced cells was not possible. Getting older went along with TCR beta diversity per million T cells dropping roughly linearly.

The use of a sample-barcoded 5' primer and a J-beta primer mix characterized a second PCR of about 6 to 12 cycles. TCRdb re-called the 5' RACE reads with MiXCR, one entry per CDR3 protein. The repertoire has approximately 320,000 distinct CDR3 sequences, 25% to 30% of them found once; the top ten carry around 30%. This CDR3 is 12 amino acids long. V gave up 6 bases and J gave up 6 bases, with 11 bases separating them. This chain uses TRBV12-3 or TRBV12-4 with TRBJ1-2, with D possibly being TRBD1 (5 bases). The clonotype was recovered from a woman in her 70s in good health. The sample taken for sequencing was blood. The CDR3 DNA is TGTGCCAGCAGCACTAGGGGTCATGGCTACACCTTC. Amino acid sequence: CASSTRGHGYTF.